The sequence of this T cell receptor beta chain was determined in a study of blood T cell repertoires in COVID-19. Sequenced by immunoSEQ multiplex PCR; TCRdb stores in-frame clones only, minus some. This table has about 140,000 clones, around 80% appearing once. The CDR3 runs to 13 residues. Germline V CDR1 and CDR2: ENHRY, SYGVKD. V shed 11 bases and J 4 bases; nucleotides not matched to a gene: 8. The sample comprised peripheral blood. This sequence was found in an older man with acute or convalescent COVID-19. This chain uses TRBV10-3 with TRBJ1-5; 7 bases line up with TRBD1. As DNA, the CDR3 is TGTGCCTCCAGGGGGTCAGGTAATCAGCCCCAGCATTTT. This sequence encodes CASRGSGNQPQHF.